The following is a T cell receptor (beta chain) sequence with its context. The data were taken from a study of blood T cell repertoires in COVID-19. CDR3 size: 13 residues. V lost 11 bases, J lost 7 bases, and 10 bases stayed unmatched. CDR1 and CDR2 (germline): MNHEY, SMNVEV (reference sequence). Per the authors' pipeline: Reference gene primer amplification gave estimated nucleated cell counts. Sequencing used immunoSEQ multiplex PCR; TCRdb keeps in-frame clones, though not all of them. V, J and clone size are taken as reported in that table, and D and trimming were inferred from the DNA itself. The sample carries tens of thousands of clones, 88% recorded once.

The clonotype comes from a human donor in a cohort sampled during active COVID-19. The chain has TRBV27 and TRBJ1-4; 7 nucleotides align to TRBD1. Sequences were obtained from peripheral blood. CDR3 sequence reads: CAVKGQGVEKLFF. The CDR3 DNA reads TGTGCCGTCAAGGGTCAGGGGGTTGAAAAACTGTTTTTT.